This T cell receptor beta chain comes out of a study of T cells in Graves' hyperthyroidism and ophthalmopathy. General study findings and limits: Through a model of 13 V-J features, ophthalmopathy was separated from stable hyperthyroidism. In validation, the model predicted ophthalmopathy. These predictions came a median about 6.5 months before onset.

This clonotype was picked up many times. Its antigen is as yet unknown. After removal of 5 bases from V and 6 bases from J, the junction contained 4 bases not matched to a gene. CDR3 size: 13 residues. RNA transcripts served as the template for amplifying TCR beta CDR3 regions. HTBI primers drove first-round RT-PCR of the TCR CDR3. From the multiplex PCR reads, TCRdb called clonotypes with MiXCR, one entry per CDR3 protein. The profile covers hundreds of thousands of distinct CDR3 sequences, with around 20% appearing a single time and 64% taken by the ten largest. V is TRBV12-3 or TRBV12-4 and J is TRBJ2-1; TRBD2 matches at 7 bases. The sequenced material came from blood. The source of this sequence is a man aged 30-40 years with Graves' ophthalmopathy. The CDR3 loop is CASSGGTINEQFF. The CDR3 DNA sequence: TGTGCCAGCAGTGGGGGGACTATCAATGAGCAGTTCTTC.